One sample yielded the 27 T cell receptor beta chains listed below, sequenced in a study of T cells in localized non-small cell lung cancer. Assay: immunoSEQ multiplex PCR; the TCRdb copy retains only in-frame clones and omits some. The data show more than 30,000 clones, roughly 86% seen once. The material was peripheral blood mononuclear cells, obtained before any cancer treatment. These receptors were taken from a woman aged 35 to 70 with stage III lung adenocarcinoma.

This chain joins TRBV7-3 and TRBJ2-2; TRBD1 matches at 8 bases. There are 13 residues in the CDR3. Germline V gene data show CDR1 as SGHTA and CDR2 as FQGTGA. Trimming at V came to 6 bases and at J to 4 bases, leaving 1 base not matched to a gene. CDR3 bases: TGTGCCAGCAGTACAGGGGGCACCGGGGAGCTGTTTTTT. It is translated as CASSTGGTGELFF.

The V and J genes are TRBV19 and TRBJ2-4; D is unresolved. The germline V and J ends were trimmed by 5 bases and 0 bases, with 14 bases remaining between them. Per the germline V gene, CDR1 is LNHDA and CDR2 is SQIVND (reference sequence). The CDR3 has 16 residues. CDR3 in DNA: TGTGCCAGTAGTGGACCAACAAGCCTAGCCAAAAACATTCAGTACTTC. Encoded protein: CASSGPTSLAKNIQYF.

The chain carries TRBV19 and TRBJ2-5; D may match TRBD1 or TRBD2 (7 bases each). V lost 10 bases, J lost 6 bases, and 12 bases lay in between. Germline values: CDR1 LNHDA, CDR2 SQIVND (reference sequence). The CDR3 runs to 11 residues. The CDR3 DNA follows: TGTGCCACAGGGGGGGCTAAGACCCAGTACTTC. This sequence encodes CATGGAKTQYF.

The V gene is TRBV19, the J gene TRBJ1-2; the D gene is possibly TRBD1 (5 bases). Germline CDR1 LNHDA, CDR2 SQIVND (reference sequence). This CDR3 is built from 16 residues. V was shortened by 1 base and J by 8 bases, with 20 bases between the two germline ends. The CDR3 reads CASSIGVGAQQFGYTF. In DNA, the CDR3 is TGTGCCAGTAGTATAGGGGTCGGGGCCCAACAGTTCGGCTACACCTTC.

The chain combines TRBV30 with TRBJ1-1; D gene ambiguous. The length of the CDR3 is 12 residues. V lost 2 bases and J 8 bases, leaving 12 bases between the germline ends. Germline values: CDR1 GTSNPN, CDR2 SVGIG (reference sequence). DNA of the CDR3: TGTGCCTGGAGTAAATGGAAAAGAGAAGCTTTCTTT. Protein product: CAWSKWKREAFF.

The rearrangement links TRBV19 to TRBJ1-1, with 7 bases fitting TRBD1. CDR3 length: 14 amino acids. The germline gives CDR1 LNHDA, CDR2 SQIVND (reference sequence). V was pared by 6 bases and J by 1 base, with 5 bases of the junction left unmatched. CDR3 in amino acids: CASRSTGTNTEAFF. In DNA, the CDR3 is TGTGCCAGTAGGTCGACAGGGACGAACACTGAAGCTTTCTTT.

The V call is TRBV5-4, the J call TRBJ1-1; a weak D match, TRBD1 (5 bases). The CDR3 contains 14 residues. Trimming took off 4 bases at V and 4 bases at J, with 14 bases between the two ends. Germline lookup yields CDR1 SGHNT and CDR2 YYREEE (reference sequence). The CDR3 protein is CASSPNQGLTEAFF. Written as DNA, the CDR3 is TGTGCCAGCAGCCCGAACCAGGGCCTCACTGAAGCTTTCTTT.

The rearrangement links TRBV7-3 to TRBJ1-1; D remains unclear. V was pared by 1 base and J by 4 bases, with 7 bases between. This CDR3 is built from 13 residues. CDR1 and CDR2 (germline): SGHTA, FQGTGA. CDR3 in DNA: TGTGCCAGCAGCTTAAACCCTATCACTGAAGCTTTCTTT. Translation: CASSLNPITEAFF.

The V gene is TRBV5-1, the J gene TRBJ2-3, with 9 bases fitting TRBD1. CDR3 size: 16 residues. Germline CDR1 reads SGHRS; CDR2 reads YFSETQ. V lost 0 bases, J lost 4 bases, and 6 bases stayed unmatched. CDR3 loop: CASSLAGTGFSDTQYF. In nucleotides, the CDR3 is TGCGCCAGCAGCTTGGCCGGGACAGGGTTTTCAGATACGCAGTATTTT.

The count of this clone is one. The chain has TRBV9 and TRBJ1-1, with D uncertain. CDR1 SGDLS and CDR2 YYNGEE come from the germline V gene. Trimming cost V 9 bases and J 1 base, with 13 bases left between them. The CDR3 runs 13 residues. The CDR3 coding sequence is TGTGCCACCGCGGAAGGGCAGAACACTGAAGCTTTCTTT. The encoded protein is CATAEGQNTEAFF.

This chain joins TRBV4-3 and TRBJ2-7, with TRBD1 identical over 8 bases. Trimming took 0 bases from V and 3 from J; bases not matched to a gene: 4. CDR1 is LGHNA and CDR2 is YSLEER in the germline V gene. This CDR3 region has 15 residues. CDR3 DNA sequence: TGCGCCAGCAGCCAAGATATAGGACAGGGCTACGAGCAGTACTTC. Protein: CASSQDIGQGYEQYF.

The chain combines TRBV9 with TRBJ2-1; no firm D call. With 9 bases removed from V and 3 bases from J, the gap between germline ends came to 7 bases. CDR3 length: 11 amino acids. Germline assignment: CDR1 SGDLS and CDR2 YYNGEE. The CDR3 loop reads CAKSLYNEQFF. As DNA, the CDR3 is TGTGCCAAATCCCTCTACAATGAGCAGTTCTTC. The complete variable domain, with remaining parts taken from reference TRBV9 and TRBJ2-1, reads DSGVTQTPKHLITATGQRVTLRCSPRSGDLSVYWYQQSLDQGLQFLIQYYNGEERAKGNILERFSAQQFPDLHSELNLSSLELGDSALYFCAKSLYNEQFFGPGTRLTVL.

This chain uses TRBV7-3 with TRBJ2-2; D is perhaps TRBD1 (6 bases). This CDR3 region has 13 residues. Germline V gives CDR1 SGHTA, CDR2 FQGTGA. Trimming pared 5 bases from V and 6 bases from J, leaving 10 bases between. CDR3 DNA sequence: TGTGCCAGCAGCCGGACAGCCTCCGGGGAGCTGTTTTTT. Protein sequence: CASSRTASGELFF.

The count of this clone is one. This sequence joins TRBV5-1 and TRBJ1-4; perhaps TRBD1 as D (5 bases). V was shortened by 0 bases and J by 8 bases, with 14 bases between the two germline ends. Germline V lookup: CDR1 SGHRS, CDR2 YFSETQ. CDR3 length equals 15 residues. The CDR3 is CASSLGGSLLEKLFF. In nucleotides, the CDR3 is TGCGCCAGCAGCTTGGGGGGCAGCTTATTAGAAAAACTGTTTTTT.

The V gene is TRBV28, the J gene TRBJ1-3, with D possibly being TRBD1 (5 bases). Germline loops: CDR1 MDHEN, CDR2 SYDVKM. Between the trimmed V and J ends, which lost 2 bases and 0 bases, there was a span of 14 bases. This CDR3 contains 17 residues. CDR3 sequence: CASSLRGNPFSGNTIYF. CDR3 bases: TGTGCCAGCAGTTTAAGGGGAAACCCGTTCTCTGGAAACACCATATATTTT.

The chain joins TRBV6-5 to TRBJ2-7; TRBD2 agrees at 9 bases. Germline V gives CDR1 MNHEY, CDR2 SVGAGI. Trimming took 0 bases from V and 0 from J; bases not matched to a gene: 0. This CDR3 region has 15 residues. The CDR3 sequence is CASSYSSGSSYEQYF. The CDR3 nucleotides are TGTGCCAGCAGTTACTCTAGCGGGAGCTCCTACGAGCAGTACTTC.

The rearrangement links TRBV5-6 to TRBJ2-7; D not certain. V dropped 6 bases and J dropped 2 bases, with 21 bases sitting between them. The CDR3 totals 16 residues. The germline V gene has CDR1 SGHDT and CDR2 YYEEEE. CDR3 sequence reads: CASNEKGRLSTYEQYF. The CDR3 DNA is TGTGCCAGCAACGAGAAAGGTAGACTGTCAACCTACGAGCAGTACTTC.

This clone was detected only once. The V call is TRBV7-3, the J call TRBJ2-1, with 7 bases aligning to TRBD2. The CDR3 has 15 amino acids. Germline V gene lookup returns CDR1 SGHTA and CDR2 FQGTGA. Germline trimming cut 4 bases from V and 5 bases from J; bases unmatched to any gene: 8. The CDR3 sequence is CASSWEGRKDNEQFF. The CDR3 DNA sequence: TGTGCCAGCAGCTGGGAGGGCCGTAAGGACAATGAGCAGTTCTTC.

The CDR3 nucleotides read TGTGCCAGCAGCTTAGAAACAGGTCGGGGTTCTGGCTACACCTTC. Its protein product is CASSLETGRGSGYTF. The V call is TRBV7-2, the J call TRBJ1-2, with D tentatively TRBD1 (5 bases). The CDR3 runs 15 residues. Germline V lookup: CDR1 SGHTA, CDR2 FQGNSA. V lost 1 base to trimming and J lost 7 bases, with 16 bases between them.

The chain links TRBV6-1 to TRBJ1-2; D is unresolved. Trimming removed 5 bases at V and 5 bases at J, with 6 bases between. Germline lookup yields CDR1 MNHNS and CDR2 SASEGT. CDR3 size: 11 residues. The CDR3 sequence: CASSMGYGYTF. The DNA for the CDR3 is TGTGCCAGCAGTATGGGGTATGGCTACACCTTC.

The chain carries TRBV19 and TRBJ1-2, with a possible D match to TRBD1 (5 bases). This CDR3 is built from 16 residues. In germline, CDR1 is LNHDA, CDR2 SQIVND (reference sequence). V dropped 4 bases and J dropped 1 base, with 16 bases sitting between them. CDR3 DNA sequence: TGTGCCAGTAGTAGCAGGCGGGGGGTCTTTAACTATGGCTACACCTTC. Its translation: CASSSRRGVFNYGYTF.

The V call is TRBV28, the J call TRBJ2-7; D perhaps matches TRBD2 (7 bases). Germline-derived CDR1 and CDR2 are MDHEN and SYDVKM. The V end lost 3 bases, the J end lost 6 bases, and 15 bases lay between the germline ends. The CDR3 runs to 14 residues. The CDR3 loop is CASSFFRGAPEQYF. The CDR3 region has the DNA TGTGCCAGCAGTTTTTTTCGGGGGGCCCCCGAGCAGTACTTC.

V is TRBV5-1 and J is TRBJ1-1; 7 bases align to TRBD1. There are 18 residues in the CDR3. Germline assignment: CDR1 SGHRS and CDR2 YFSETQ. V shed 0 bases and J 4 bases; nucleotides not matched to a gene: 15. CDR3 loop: CASSLAVGGALGGTEAFF. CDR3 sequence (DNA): TGCGCCAGCAGCTTGGCGGTAGGGGGCGCATTGGGAGGCACTGAAGCTTTCTTT.

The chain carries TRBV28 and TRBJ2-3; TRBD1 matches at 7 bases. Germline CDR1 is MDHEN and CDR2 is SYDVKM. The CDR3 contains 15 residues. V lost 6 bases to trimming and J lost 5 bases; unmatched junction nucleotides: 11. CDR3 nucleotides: TGTGCCAGCAGCCCGGGACAGTCCTTCGGAGATACGCAGTATTTT. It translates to CASSPGQSFGDTQYF.

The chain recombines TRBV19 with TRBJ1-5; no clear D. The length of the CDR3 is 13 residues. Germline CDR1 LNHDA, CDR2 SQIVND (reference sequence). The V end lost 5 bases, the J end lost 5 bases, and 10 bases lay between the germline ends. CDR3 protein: CASSASGDQPQHF. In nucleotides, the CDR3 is TGTGCCAGTAGTGCTTCTGGGGATCAGCCCCAGCATTTT.

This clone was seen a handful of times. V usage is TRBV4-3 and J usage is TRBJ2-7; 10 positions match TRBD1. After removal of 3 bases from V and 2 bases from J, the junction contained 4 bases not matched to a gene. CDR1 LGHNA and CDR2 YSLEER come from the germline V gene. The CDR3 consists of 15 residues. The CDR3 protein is CASSHGTGEAYEQYF. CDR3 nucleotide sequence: TGCGCCAGCAGCCACGGGACAGGGGAAGCCTACGAGCAGTACTTC.

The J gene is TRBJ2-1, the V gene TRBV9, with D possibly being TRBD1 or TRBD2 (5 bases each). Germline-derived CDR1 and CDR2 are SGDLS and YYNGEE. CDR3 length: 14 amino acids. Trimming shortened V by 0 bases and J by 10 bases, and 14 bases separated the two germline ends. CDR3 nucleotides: TGTGCCAGCAGCGTAGCGGGGTCAGGGAAGGAGCAGTTCTTC. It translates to CASSVAGSGKEQFF. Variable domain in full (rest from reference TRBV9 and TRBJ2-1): DSGVTQTPKHLITATGQRVTLRCSPRSGDLSVYWYQQSLDQGLQFLIQYYNGEERAKGNILERFSAQQFPDLHSELNLSSLELGDSALYFCASSVAGSGKEQFFGPGTRLTVL.